This T cell receptor (beta chain) is drawn from a study of blood T cell repertoires in COVID-19. V shed 5 bases and J shed 7 bases, with 18 bases lying between them. Germline-derived CDR1 and CDR2 are SGHTA and FQGNSA. CDR3 size: 15 residues. Only in-frame clones appear in the TCRdb table, and some are missing; sequencing was by immunoSEQ multiplex PCR. The data contain about 120,000 clones, 85% to 90% of them seen just once; the ten biggest clones take up approximately 10%. What was sequenced was peripheral blood. This clonotype was obtained from an elderly man with acute or convalescent COVID-19. This chain uses TRBV7-2 with TRBJ1-5, with D perhaps TRBD1 (5 bases). CDR3 protein: CASSPWGGGGQPQHF. CDR3 bases: TGTGCCAGCAGCCCCTGGGGGGGTGGCGGCCAGCCCCAGCATTTT.